The rows below give T cell receptor beta chains drawn from one sample of a study of OX40 agonist ivuxolimab in advanced cancers. The method was immunoSEQ multiplex PCR; TCRdb's version includes in-frame clones alone and lacks a portion of them. The sample has some 45,000 clones; 75% to 80% are singletons. Here the sequenced sample was CD4+ or CD8+ T cells sorted from blood, taken in a trial of the OX40 agonist ivuxolimab. Every receptor here comes from an adult with an advanced solid tumor such as melanoma, head and neck, liver or kidney cancer. CDR3s include the opening cysteine and the closing phenylalanine or tryptophan. The D gene is left open where the match is weak. The listing skips clone size in some rows; elsewhere it reads once, few, many or a size class.

D gene: TRBD1; V gene: TRBV9; clone size: .; J gene: TRBJ2-1; CDR3 DNA: TGTGCCAGCAGAACTACCGGGACAGGGCTCAATGAGCAGTTCTTC; CDR3 protein: CASRTTGTGLNEQFF
D gene: .; V gene: TRBV13; clone size: .; J gene: TRBJ1-1; CDR3 DNA: TGTGCCAGCAGCTTGGGGCAGGGCTCTGAAGCTTTCTTT; CDR3 protein: CASSLGQGSEAFF
D gene: .; V gene: TRBV6-5; clone size: .; J gene: TRBJ1-5; CDR3 DNA: TGTGCCAGCAGTTTTTCACAGTACAATCAGCCCCAGCATTTT; CDR3 protein: CASSFSQYNQPQHF
D gene: .; V gene: TRBV19; clone size: .; J gene: TRBJ1-1; CDR3 DNA: TGTGCCAGTAAACCGGGACGTTGGAGAACGAACACTGAAGCTTTCTTT; CDR3 protein: CASKPGRWRTNTEAFF
D gene: .; V gene: TRBV5-1; clone size: .; J gene: TRBJ2-7; CDR3 DNA: TGCGCCAGCAGCTTGCGGGGCGTCACCTACGAGCAGTACTTC; CDR3 protein: CASSLRGVTYEQYF
D gene: .; V gene: TRBV2; clone size: .; J gene: TRBJ2-3; CDR3 DNA: TGTGCCAGCAGTAGGACACAGCCAACCACAGATACGCAGTATTTT; CDR3 protein: CASSRTQPTTDTQYF
D gene: TRBD1; V gene: TRBV6-1; clone size: once; J gene: TRBJ2-4; CDR3 DNA: TGTGCCAGCAGTGAAGCGCGAGACAGGGGCGTTCAGTACTTC; CDR3 protein: CASSEARDRGVQYF
D gene: TRBD2; V gene: TRBV6-1; clone size: once; J gene: TRBJ2-7; CDR3 DNA: TGTGCCAGCAGTTCGGGAGGCGTTGACACCTACGAGCAGTACTTC; CDR3 protein: CASSSGGVDTYEQYF
D gene: .; V gene: TRBV27; clone size: .; J gene: TRBJ2-7; CDR3 DNA: TGTGCCAGCAGTTTGGAGGGCTCCTACGAGCAGTACTTC; CDR3 protein: CASSLEGSYEQYF
D gene: TRBD2; V gene: TRBV11-2; clone size: .; J gene: TRBJ2-7; CDR3 DNA: TGTGCCAGCAGCCCAGGGGTACAGGGGCGACTAGCGGCGTCCTACGAGCAGTACTTC; CDR3 protein: CASSPGVQGRLAASYEQYF
D gene: TRBD1; V gene: TRBV7-8; clone size: .; J gene: TRBJ1-1; CDR3 DNA: TGTGCCAGCAGCACAGGGACAGTCGAAGGGGTCTTGAACACTGAAGCTTTCTTT; CDR3 protein: CASSTGTVEGVLNTEAFF
D gene: .; V gene: TRBV7-7; clone size: .; J gene: TRBJ2-7; CDR3 DNA: TGTGCCAGCAGCCCAGGGGCCCGCTCCTACGAGCAGTACTTC; CDR3 protein: CASSPGARSYEQYF
D gene: .; V gene: TRBV6-6; clone size: few; J gene: TRBJ1-5; CDR3 DNA: TGTGCCAGCAGTTACTTGACAGCCAGTTCAAATCAGCCCCAGCATTTT; CDR3 protein: CASSYLTASSNQPQHF
D gene: TRBD2; V gene: TRBV4-1; clone size: .; J gene: TRBJ2-7; CDR3 DNA: TGCGCCAGCAGCCAAGTGGTAGCGGGAGGGCCCTACGAGCAGTACTTC; CDR3 protein: CASSQVVAGGPYEQYF
D gene: .; V gene: TRBV18; clone size: .; J gene: TRBJ1-1; CDR3 DNA: TGTGCCAGCTCAAAACCTAACACTGAAGCTTTCTTT; CDR3 protein: CASSKPNTEAFF